The clone carrying this T cell receptor (beta chain) was observed a few times. This record belongs to a study of blood T cell repertoires in COVID-19. There are 14 residues in the CDR3. Germline-derived CDR1 and CDR2 are MNHNY and SVGAGI (reference sequence). With 7 bases removed from V and 5 bases from J, the gap between germline ends came to 17 bases. Assay used: immunoSEQ multiplex PCR; TCRdb lists only in-frame clones, some missing. The table has about 50,000 clones, about 81% seen once; the top ten hold approximately 15%. The sequenced material came from peripheral blood. The chain couples TRBV6-6 to TRBJ2-5, with TRBD1 as a possible D gene (6 bases). This TCR came from a man in his 70s with active COVID-19. The CDR3 DNA sequence: TGTGCCAGCAACTTACAGGGTGGACAGGAGACCCAGTACTTC. It codes for CASNLQGGQETQYF.